This entry lists 9 T cell receptor beta chains sequenced from one sample in a study of blood T cell repertoires in COVID-19. Clones were read by immunoSEQ multiplex PCR, and TCRdb kept only the in-frame ones, dropping some. The sample lists 200,000 to 250,000 clones, roughly 84% occurring once. The sequenced sample was PBMCs or T cells enriched from blood (not recorded which). The receptors derive from a middle-aged woman who had recovered from COVID-19.

The genes are TRBV6-1 and TRBJ2-2; D gene uncertain. Germline V CDR1 and CDR2: MNHNS, SASEGT. Trimming removed 1 base from V and 1 base from J, with 4 bases in between. The CDR3 is made up of 14 amino acids. CDR3 bases: TGTGCCAGCAGTGAAGAGAGGAACACCGGGGAGCTGTTTTTT. Its translation: CASSEERNTGELFF.

The chain has TRBV5-1 and TRBJ1-4; 7 bases are shared with TRBD1. After removal of 3 bases from V and 5 bases from J, the junction contained 7 bases not matched to a gene. The CDR3 totals 15 residues. Germline V lookup: CDR1 SGHRS, CDR2 YFSETQ. CDR3 in amino acids: CASSSLGTENEKLFF. In DNA form, the CDR3 reads TGCGCCAGCAGCTCTCTCGGGACAGAGAATGAAAAACTGTTTTTT.

The gene calls are TRBV24-1 and TRBJ2-2; D call uncertain. CDR1 and CDR2 from the germline V gene are KGHDR and SFDVKD. V was pared by 5 bases and J by 1 base, with 7 bases between. The CDR3 covers 14 residues. CDR3 amino acids: CATSGPGNTGELFF. Written as DNA, the CDR3 is TGTGCCACCAGTGGACCAGGGAACACCGGGGAGCTGTTTTTT.

The gene calls are TRBV28 and TRBJ2-1; weak D call: TRBD2 (5 bases). CDR1 MDHEN and CDR2 SYDVKM come from the germline V gene. There are 14 residues in the CDR3. Trimming removed 0 bases from V and 7 bases from J, with 10 bases in between. CDR3 in DNA: TGTGCCAGCAGTTTATGGCTAGCCGGGAATGAGCAGTTCTTC. It specifies CASSLWLAGNEQFF.

This clone was seen a few times. The chain recombines TRBV12-3 or TRBV12-4 with TRBJ2-1; 10 bases map to TRBD2. Unmatched junction bases numbered 4, after V lost 8 bases and J lost 6 bases. This CDR3 is built from 13 residues. The CDR3 DNA sequence: TGTGCCAGCCTAGCGGGGGCGAGCAATGAGCAGTTCTTC. It encodes CASLAGASNEQFF.

The CDR3 protein is CAQDATGIYTF. CDR3 nucleotides: TGTGCTCAGGACGCAACAGGGATCTACACCTTC. J is TRBJ1-2 and V is TRBV30; D possibly corresponds to TRBD1 (6 bases). This CDR3 contains 11 residues. Germline loops: CDR1 GTSNPN, CDR2 SVGIG (reference sequence).

The chain recombines TRBV3-1 (or the pseudogene TRBV3-2) with TRBJ1-2; D unclear. This CDR3 is built from 15 residues. Germline CDR1 and CDR2: LGHDT and YNNKEL (reference sequence). V was cut by 7 bases and J by 7 bases, with 22 bases left in between. CDR3 protein: CASTSSERWGGGYTF. CDR3 nucleotides: TGTGCCAGCACTTCGAGTGAACGGTGGGGAGGTGGCTACACCTTC.

The rearrangement uses TRBV29-1 and TRBJ1-1; D gene uncertain. V was clipped by 8 bases and J by 2 bases, with 15 bases between them. The CDR3 sequence is 13 residues long. The germline V gene has CDR1 SQVTM and CDR2 ANQGSEA. The CDR3 sequence is CSTRGGSNTEAFF. CDR3 in DNA: TGCAGCACCAGAGGAGGGTCCAACACTGAAGCTTTCTTT.

This clone was recorded a few times. The chain is built from TRBV5-4 and TRBJ1-5; 10 positions match TRBD1. Looked up from germline, CDR1 is SGHNT and CDR2 is YYREEE (reference sequence). V was pared by 4 bases and J by 5 bases, with 9 bases of the junction left unmatched. The CDR3 length is 16 residues. The CDR3 sequence is CASSPDPGTGDQPQHF. In DNA, the CDR3 is TGTGCCAGCAGCCCGGACCCCGGGACAGGGGATCAGCCCCAGCATTTT.